The rows below give T cell receptor beta chains drawn from one sample of a study of T cell changes during pregnancy in multiple sclerosis. The data were produced by immunoSEQ multiplex PCR, yet TCRdb's version contains in-frame clones alone and is incomplete. The sample has 90,000 to 120,000 clones; approximately 90% are singletons. Sequences were derived from peripheral blood, sampled in the second trimester of pregnancy. These receptors all stem from a female donor with multiple sclerosis, enrolled in a pregnancy study. The CDR3 runs from the conserved cysteine through the conserved F or W. A D gene is named only where the DNA matches it firmly. Some rows have no size entry. The others give once, few or many, or a class for an expanded clone.

d_call j_call v_call clone_size cdr3_aa cdr3_nt
. TRBJ2-7 TRBV2 once CASSEQGPQGYF TGTGCCAGCAGTGAACAGGGCCCACAGGGGTACTTC
. TRBJ2-7 TRBV6-1 . CASSEMGGPRDEQYF TGTGCCAGCAGTGAAATGGGGGGGCCCCGGGACGAGCAGTACTTC
TRBD2 TRBJ2-3 TRBV27 . CASSLTSGSTDTQYF TGTGCCAGCAGTTTGACTAGCGGGAGTACAGATACGCAGTATTTT
. TRBJ2-6 TRBV5-1 . CASSPEGFGRGANVLTF TGCGCCAGCAGCCCGGAGGGGTTCGGACGCGGGGCCAACGTCCTGACTTTC
TRBD1 TRBJ2-1 TRBV4-2 . CASSLLSGQGDNEQFF TGTGCCAGCAGCTTACTCTCGGGACAGGGGGACAATGAGCAGTTCTTC
. TRBJ1-1 TRBV19 once CASSRLRDTEAFF TGTGCCAGTAGCCGATTGAGGGACACTGAAGCTTTCTTT
TRBD1 TRBJ1-2 TRBV27 . CASKGSGQGNTF TGTGCCAGCAAAGGAAGCGGACAGGGCAACACCTTC
. TRBJ2-1 TRBV6-6 . CASSPGSVYNEQFF TGTGCCAGCAGCCCCGGGTCCGTCTACAATGAGCAGTTCTTC
TRBD1 TRBJ1-2 TRBV30 . CASTGGDYGYTF TGTGCCTCGACAGGGGGCGACTATGGCTACACCTTC
TRBD2 TRBJ2-1 TRBV30 . CAWTSGRAGGGYNEQFF TGTGCCTGGACCAGCGGGAGAGCGGGAGGGGGGTACAATGAGCAGTTCTTC
. TRBJ1-3 TRBV27 . CASSRTGLGNTIYF TGTGCCAGCAGTCGTACAGGCCTTGGTAACACCATATATTTT
. TRBJ1-2 TRBV6-6 . CASSTAGAYYGYTF TGTGCCAGCAGTACAGCAGGGGCTTACTATGGCTACACCTTC
. TRBJ2-2 TRBV18 . CASSPSANTGELFF TGTGCCAGCTCACCCAGTGCAAACACCGGGGAGCTGTTTTTT
TRBD1 TRBJ1-2 TRBV5-1 . CASSPTGTGRGYTF TGCGCCAGCAGCCCAACAGGGACAGGGCGAGGCTACACCTTC
TRBD1 TRBJ2-5 TRBV14 . CASSPLDRGRQTQYF TGTGCCAGCAGCCCACTTGACAGGGGAAGGCAGACCCAGTACTTC
. TRBJ1-2 TRBV29-1 once CSVVGSINYGYTF TGCAGCGTTGTGGGGAGCATTAACTATGGCTACACCTTC
. TRBJ1-1 TRBV7-9 . CASSTAQGKAFF TGTGCCAGCAGCACAGCACAGGGCAAAGCTTTCTTT
. TRBJ2-5 TRBV4-1 once CASSPEWGEETQYF TGCGCCAGCAGCCCTGAGTGGGGGGAAGAGACCCAGTACTTC
. TRBJ1-1 TRBV5-1 once CASSPRQGRVTEAFF TGCGCCAGCAGCCCTAGGCAGGGGAGGGTCACTGAAGCTTTCTTT
TRBD2 TRBJ2-7 TRBV7-2 . CASSPGLGFSYEQYF TGTGCCAGCAGCCCGGGACTAGGATTCTCTTACGAGCAGTACTTC
. TRBJ1-1 TRBV5-4 . CASSRTGGYTEAFF TGTGCCAGCAGCCGGACGGGAGGGTACACTGAAGCTTTCTTT
. TRBJ2-4 TRBV19 . CASSIDSSVPSLAKNIQYF TGTGCCAGTAGTATAGACTCCTCGGTCCCATCCCTAGCCAAAAACATTCAGTACTTC
TRBD1 TRBJ2-7 TRBV6-5 . CASTPRQGASYEQYF TGTGCCAGCACCCCCCGACAGGGGGCCTCCTACGAGCAGTACTTC
. TRBJ2-5 TRBV7-6 . CASSPKETQYF TGTGCCAGCAGCCCTAAAGAGACCCAGTACTTC
TRBD1 TRBJ1-1 TRBV30 few CAWSPMTGGYTEAFF TGTGCCTGGAGTCCGATGACAGGGGGTTACACTGAAGCTTTCTTT
. TRBJ1-2 TRBV6-1 . CASREMGRKGYGYTF TGTGCCAGCAGGGAGATGGGGAGAAAGGGCTATGGCTACACCTTC
TRBD1 TRBJ2-5 TRBV7-6 . CASSLGPGDSQETQYF TGTGCCAGCAGCTTAGGCCCTGGGGACAGCCAAGAGACCCAGTACTTC
TRBD1 TRBJ1-4 TRBV4-1 . CASSQSPGQGLFF TGCGCCAGCAGCCAATCCCCAGGACAGGGCCTGTTTTTT
. TRBJ2-5 TRBV6-1 . CASTSLRETQYF TGTGCCAGCACAAGCCTTCGGGAGACCCAGTACTTC
. TRBJ2-7 TRBV10-3 . CAISDGQTYSYEQYF TGTGCCATCAGCGACGGACAGACCTACTCCTACGAGCAGTACTTC
. TRBJ2-2 TRBV19 . CASSTYTGLNTGELFF TGTGCCAGTAGTACTTATACAGGGTTGAACACCGGGGAGCTGTTTTTT
TRBD2 TRBJ2-7 TRBV6-5 . CASSLGLAGGEQYF TGTGCCAGCAGTTTGGGACTAGCGGGAGGTGAGCAGTACTTC
. TRBJ1-5 TRBV10-2 . CASSEQAPNGNQPQHF TGCGCCAGCAGTGAACAGGCACCGAATGGCAATCAGCCCCAGCATTTT